This T cell receptor (beta chain) was documented in a study of T cells in Graves' hyperthyroidism and ophthalmopathy. Study-level points and caveats: A 13 V-J model separated ophthalmopathy from stable hyperthyroidism. The model foresaw ophthalmopathy a median around 6.4 months prior to onset.

Exclusion of a patient resulted from uncontrolled infection, other autoimmune disease, pregnancy or lactation. This clonotype was detected ten times or more. Its antigen is not identified. CDR3 length: 15 residues. V was shortened by 9 bases and J by 2 bases, with 18 bases between the two germline ends. The germline CDR1 and CDR2 sequences are SNHLY and FYNNEI. RNA transcripts provided the source from which TCR beta CDR3 regions were amplified. Carried out on the TCR CDR3, a first-round RT-PCR used the HTBI primer set. A single record per CDR3 protein comes from TCRdb applying MiXCR to the multiplex PCR reads. The sample holds more than 300,000 distinct CDR3 sequences, about 18% seen once.

The TCR comes from a man aged 18 to 35 with Graves' ophthalmopathy. Input material: blood. This rearrangement joins TRBV2 to TRBJ2-3; maybe TRBD2 (7 bases). The CDR3 region is CASQSGRGPTDTQYF. The CDR3 DNA sequence: TGTGCCAGTCAATCCGGGCGGGGGCCCACAGATACGCAGTATTTT.